This TCR beta chain was sequenced in a study of T cell repertoires in cytomegalovirus infection. This clonotype was picked up a small number of times. Antigen: not known. TCRdb passed the reads through MiXCR, listing each CDR3 protein once. The table includes some 800,000 distinct CDR3 sequences, under 35% detected once. This CDR3 region has 15 residues. Germline V CDR1 and CDR2: SGHAT, FQNNGV. V was trimmed by 4 bases and J by 3 bases, leaving 13 bases between them. The sequencing here drew on cultured CD8+ T cells from PBMCs, taken from culture after CMV antigen stimulation. The origin of this receptor is a human donor in good health (CMV status not recorded). Some clones in this sample may be carry-over from other donors' samples. This chain links TRBV11-2 with TRBJ1-5; a weak D match, TRBD1 (5 bases). In DNA, the CDR3 is TGTGCCAGCAGCTCCTACGGGGGGAACAATCAGCCCCAGCATTTT. Encoded protein: CASSSYGGNNQPQHF. The full variable domain, in which reference TRBV11-2 and TRBJ1-5 provide the parts outside the CDR3, is EAGVAQSPRYKIIEKRQSVAFWCNPISGHATLYWYQQILGQGPKLLIQFQNNGVVDDSQLPKDRFSAERLKGVDSTLKIQPAKLEDSAVYLCASSSYGGNNQPQHFGDGTRLSIL.